This T cell receptor (beta chain) was observed in a study of blood T cell repertoires in COVID-19 (dated by TCRdb to 2020 to 2021). With respect to the entire study: Collaborator samples came from the United States, Italy and Spain and covered acute and convalescent phases of COVID-19. The material from the prospective study consisted of cDNA or gDNA derived from T cells, B-cell-depleted T cells, or PBMCs. Subjects who had been exposed to COVID-19, were actively infected with it, or had recovered from it provided the deeply sampled blood TCRbeta repertoires that made up the dataset. A freely available public database, intended as a resource for researchers studying the immune response to SARS-CoV-2, is where the repertoires were released. The samples were drawn from two sources: the first 160 participants of the ongoing ImmuneRACE study, and 950 to 1,500 subjects contributed by 6 global collaborators. A de-identified subject ID, COVID-19 status, age in years and sex were almost always included in the sample metadata. Where available, HLA class I and class II types were obtained from metadata supplied by the sample provider rather than from assay-based typing. What the work shows at the level of the full study, not this receptor alone: How much clinical and demographic metadata was included differed by source and by participant, and the metadata was provided uncurated.

The immunoSEQ Assay, a bias-controlled multiplex PCR, was used to amplify TCRbeta CDR3 regions from genomic DNA. The published analysis was carried out like this. The number of nucleated cells in each sample was estimated from the amplification of reference gene primers within the assay. Sequence reads were collapsed and filtered to measure the absolute abundance of every unique TCRbeta CDR3 rearrangement. For each sample, productive Simpson clonality was calculated as the square root of Simpson's diversity index across productive rearrangements. Here the immuneACCESS table is served through TCRdb, limited to in-frame sequences with V and J called. Missing clones are a known gap in these copies; in checked studies unresolved V genes cover under half, and the rest lacks a known reason. That table gives V, J and clone size, and the DNA gave D and trimming. This sample is represented by hundreds of thousands of clones; roughly 85% of them were singletons. The ten top clones hold less than 15% of the sample.

Another Seattle source contributed samples from volunteer blood donors who had recovered from COVID-19. The collaborating institutions used their own protocols to collect whole blood in K2EDTA tubes. For TCRbeta analysis, collaborators shipped samples in one of three forms: frozen whole blood, isolated PBMCs, or DNA extracted from either of those sample types. Details on this clone: No antigen is known for it. No base quality information exists; no much larger clone differs at one position.

Sequences were obtained from peripheral blood. The receptor was isolated from a woman under 30 who had recovered from COVID-19.

The CDR3 region reads CASSSGGETQYF. The sequenced DNA is TGCGCCAGCAGTTCAGGGGGAGAGACCCAGTACTTC. In this chain, TRBV10-1 is recombined with TRBJ2-5; 7 of the junction bases match TRBD1. Per the germline V gene (reference sequence), WNHNN is the CDR1 and SYGVQD is the CDR2. The CDR3 covers 12 residues, taking in both the cysteine and the phenylalanine. The kept DNA is CDR3 alone, 36 bases in frame from the first base. Trimmed from V: 5 bases; trimmed from J: 4 bases; junction bases lacking a gene match: 1.